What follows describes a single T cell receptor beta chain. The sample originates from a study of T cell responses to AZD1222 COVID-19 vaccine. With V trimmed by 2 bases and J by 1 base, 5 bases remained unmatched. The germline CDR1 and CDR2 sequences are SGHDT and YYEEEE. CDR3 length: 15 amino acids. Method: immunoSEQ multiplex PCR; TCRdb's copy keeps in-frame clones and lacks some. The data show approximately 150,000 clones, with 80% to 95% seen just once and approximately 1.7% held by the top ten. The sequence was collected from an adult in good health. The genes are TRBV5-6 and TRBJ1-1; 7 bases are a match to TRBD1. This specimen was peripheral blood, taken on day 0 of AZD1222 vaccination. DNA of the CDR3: TGTGCCAGCAGCTTTCTCGGGACAGCGAACACTGAAGCTTTCTTT. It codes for CASSFLGTANTEAFF.